The 27 T cell receptor beta chains presented below share a single source sample, sequenced in a study of T cell changes during pregnancy in multiple sclerosis. Assay used: immunoSEQ multiplex PCR; TCRdb lists only in-frame clones, some missing. The table shows 70,000 to 95,000 clones, with roughly 91% occurring only once. The material was peripheral blood, obtained in the first trimester of pregnancy. The receptor source for this set is a female donor with multiple sclerosis, enrolled in a pregnancy study.

V usage is TRBV15 and J usage is TRBJ2-2; 11 bases are shared with TRBD2. The ends lost 2 bases at V and 2 bases at J; junction bases unmatched: 4. The CDR3 has 17 residues. Germline V gene sequence: CDR1 LNHNV, CDR2 YYDKDF (reference sequence). CDR3 bases: TGTGCCACCAGCAGAAAACTAGCGGGGGATAACACCGGGGAGCTGTTTTTT. Its translation is CATSRKLAGDNTGELFF.

The V gene is TRBV9, the J gene TRBJ2-1; a weak D match, TRBD2 (6 bases). The CDR3 is 15 residues long. V was clipped by 0 bases and J by 1 base, with 8 bases between them. CDR1 is SGDLS and CDR2 is YYNGEE in the germline V gene. The CDR3 sequence: CASSVAGESYNEQFF. In nucleotides, the CDR3 is TGTGCCAGCAGCGTAGCGGGGGAGTCCTACAATGAGCAGTTCTTC.

The chain employs TRBV9 and TRBJ2-2, with a weak D call TRBD1 (6 bases). The CDR3 covers 18 residues. Germline lookup yields CDR1 SGDLS and CDR2 YYNGEE. V lost 1 base and J 4 bases, leaving 20 bases between the germline ends. In DNA, the CDR3 is TGTGCCAGCAGCGTATCGTCCTTAGGGCAGGGGCTCACCGGGGAGCTGTTTTTT. Translated, it gives CASSVSSLGQGLTGELFF.

CDR3 loop: CASSLIREGEAFF. DNA for the CDR3: TGTGCCAGCAGCTTGATTCGGGAGGGTGAAGCTTTCTTT. The V gene is TRBV5-5, the J gene TRBJ1-1; the D is unclear. The CDR3 sequence is 13 residues long. V lost 1 base to trimming and J lost 7 bases, with 11 bases between them. Germline V CDR1 and CDR2: SGHKS, YYEKEE (reference sequence).

V usage is TRBV27 and J usage is TRBJ1-5; D gene unclear. Deletions cut 8 bases from V and 2 bases from J, with 10 bases between. Germline assignment: CDR1 MNHEY and CDR2 SMNVEV (reference sequence). The CDR3 totals 13 residues. The CDR3 reads CASQARGNQPQHF. The CDR3 coding sequence is TGTGCCAGCCAAGCGAGGGGCAATCAGCCCCAGCATTTT.

This rearrangement joins TRBV15 to TRBJ2-6; TRBD1 is a possible D gene (5 bases). This CDR3 is built from 16 residues. V gave up 6 bases and J gave up 4 bases, with 16 bases separating them. The germline gives CDR1 LNHNV, CDR2 YYDKDF (reference sequence). The CDR3 sequence: CATRDTTSGGANVLTF. Here the CDR3 DNA reads TGTGCCACCAGGGACACCACCTCCGGAGGGGCCAACGTCCTGACTTTC.

The chain uses TRBV5-1 and TRBJ1-5, with D unresolved. The CDR3 consists of 15 residues. The germline CDR1 and CDR2 sequences are SGHRS and YFSETQ. V was shortened by 3 bases and J by 1 base, with 11 bases between the two germline ends. The CDR3 is CASSSTAGSNQPQHF. CDR3 nucleotides: TGCGCCAGCAGCTCCACGGCGGGGAGCAATCAGCCCCAGCATTTT.

The rearrangement links TRBV6-5 to TRBJ1-2; a weak D match, TRBD1 (5 bases). Deletions cut 4 bases from V and 6 bases from J, with 18 bases between. Germline CDR1 and CDR2: MNHEY and SVGAGI. The CDR3 spans 15 residues. The CDR3 region is CASSSLRRGANGYTF. The CDR3 DNA is TGTGCCAGCAGTTCCCTCCGTAGGGGCGCAAATGGCTACACCTTC.

CDR3 in amino acids: CASRLSGGTGELFF. The CDR3 bases are TGTGCCAGCCGACTGAGCGGGGGTACCGGGGAGCTGTTTTTT. The V and J genes are TRBV6-5 and TRBJ2-2, with 8 positions matching TRBD2. The V and J ends lost 8 bases and 5 bases, in that order; junction bases with no gene match: 7. The CDR3 extends over 14 amino acids. Germline CDR1 MNHEY, CDR2 SVGAGI.

For this clone: One end of the junction is discordant with germline, which a read error may explain. Other DNA sequences from this sample encode an identical CDR3 as well. This sequence joins TRBV10-3 and TRBJ1-2; D unresolved. Germline values: CDR1 ENHRY, CDR2 SYGVKD. The CDR3 totals 13 residues. For the CDR3, the DNA is TGTGCCATCAGCGATAGGATAGAGGATGGCTACACTTTC. Encoded protein: CAISDRIEDGYTF.

Only a few counts were recorded for this clone. The chain is built from TRBV2 and TRBJ1-2; a possible D gene is TRBD1 (6 bases). Germline values: CDR1 SNHLY, CDR2 FYNNEI. V lost 6 bases and J 4 bases, leaving 15 bases between the germline ends. This CDR3 spans 14 amino acids. The CDR3, as DNA: TGTGCCAGCAGAAAGGACAGTGGAGGCTATGGCTACACCTTC. Amino acids: CASRKDSGGYGYTF.

This rearrangement joins TRBV5-6 to TRBJ1-2; D is uncertain. Deletions cut 0 bases from V and 5 bases from J, with 17 bases between. The CDR3 is 16 residues long. CDR1 and CDR2 from the germline V gene are SGHDT and YYEEEE. The CDR3 here is CASSLAQDILGYGYTF. CDR3 DNA: TGTGCCAGCAGCTTGGCCCAGGATATACTAGGATATGGCTACACCTTC.

The chain is built from TRBV27 and TRBJ1-4; D unclear. The CDR3 is 13 residues long. V lost 4 bases and J lost 10, with 13 bases in between. Germline values: CDR1 MNHEY, CDR2 SMNVEV (reference sequence). The chain's CDR3 is CASSSGFAGKLFF. Here the CDR3 DNA reads TGTGCCAGCAGTTCGGGGTTTGCGGGAAAACTGTTTTTT.

This chain links TRBV4-1 with TRBJ1-2; D gene ambiguous. Deletions cut 4 bases from V and 4 bases from J, with 13 bases between. The germline gives CDR1 MGHRA, CDR2 YSYEKL. The CDR3 is 14 amino acids. Here the CDR3 reads CASSPSVATYGYTF. The CDR3 DNA sequence: TGCGCCAGCAGCCCCAGTGTAGCTACCTATGGCTACACCTTC.

The gene calls are TRBV7-6 and TRBJ2-6, with D possibly being TRBD2 (6 bases). The CDR3 sequence is 17 residues long. Germline CDR1 is SGHVS and CDR2 is FNYEAQ. Trimming took off 5 bases at V and 0 bases at J, with 14 bases between the two ends. The CDR3, as DNA: TGTGCCAGCAGCGGAGGGAATTCGGGCTCTGGGGCCAACGTCCTGACTTTC. It yields the protein CASSGGNSGSGANVLTF. The complete variable domain, with remaining parts taken from reference TRBV7-6 and TRBJ2-6, reads GAGVSQSPRYKVTKRGQDVALRCDPISGHVSLYWYRQALGQGPEFLTYFNYEAQQDKSGLPNDRFSAERPEGSISTLTIQRTEQRDSAMYRCASSGGNSGSGANVLTFGAGSRLTVL.

This rearrangement joins TRBV5-1 to TRBJ2-1; perhaps TRBD2 as D (7 bases). The CDR3 length is 15 residues. Trimming removed 7 bases at V and 7 bases at J, with 21 bases between. CDR1 is SGHRS, CDR2 YFSETQ, per germline. CDR3 sequence reads: CASSLVGGPNNEQFF. CDR3 in DNA: TGCGCCAGCTCCTTGGTGGGGGGGCCTAATAATGAGCAGTTCTTC.

The rearrangement links TRBV2 to TRBJ1-4, with D possibly being TRBD1 (5 bases). V was cut by 1 base and J by 1 base, with 10 bases left in between. The germline V gene has CDR1 SNHLY and CDR2 FYNNEI. The CDR3 sequence is 16 residues long. The CDR3 loop reads CASSEEDIRTNEKLFF. DNA of the CDR3: TGTGCCAGCAGTGAAGAGGACATTAGAACTAATGAAAAACTGTTTTTT.

A note on this clone: The junction departs from the called germline gene at one end, perhaps through a read error. This chain joins TRBV4-1 and TRBJ1-2, with D possibly matching TRBD1 (6 bases). This CDR3 spans 14 amino acids. In germline, CDR1 is MGHRA, CDR2 YSYEKL. The CDR3 region has the DNA TGCGCCAGCAGCCGAGACTCCGGACAGCCATGGGGGAACTTC. Its protein is CASSRDSGQPWGNF.

The rearrangement links TRBV2 to TRBJ2-3; 7 bases line up with TRBD2. V shed 6 bases, J shed 0 bases, and the junction held 3 bases outside the gene matches. The germline V gene has CDR1 SNHLY and CDR2 FYNNEI. The CDR3 runs 14 residues. The CDR3 region is CASRPAGSTDTQYF. As DNA, the CDR3 is TGTGCCAGCAGGCCAGCGGGGAGCACAGATACGCAGTATTTT.

The chain has TRBV6-1 and TRBJ1-5; possible D gene TRBD1, 5 bases. This CDR3 comprises 14 residues. Germline CDR1 reads MNHNS; CDR2 reads SASEGT. The V and J ends lost 3 bases and 4 bases respectively, with 10 bases between them. The CDR3 protein is CASSDKGENQPQHF. The CDR3 DNA sequence: TGTGCCAGCAGTGATAAAGGGGAAAATCAGCCCCAGCATTTT.

J is TRBJ1-6 and V is TRBV7-6; D is ambiguous. From germline, CDR1 is SGHVS and CDR2 FNYEAQ. V dropped 5 bases and J dropped 0 bases, with 11 bases sitting between them. The CDR3 length is 16 residues. The CDR3 DNA is TGTGCCAGCAGCCCTACAGAAGGCTCCTATAATTCACCCCTCCACTTT. It translates to CASSPTEGSYNSPLHF.

J is TRBJ1-4 and V is TRBV5-4, with 8 bases that match TRBD1. CDR1 and CDR2 (germline): SGHNT, YYREEE (reference sequence). The CDR3 has 14 amino acids. V lost 6 bases to trimming and J lost 8 bases; unmatched junction nucleotides: 9. Written as DNA, the CDR3 is TGTGCCAGCAACGACAGGGGTGATAGCGAAAAACTGTTTTTT. Translating it yields CASNDRGDSEKLFF.

The V call is TRBV25-1, the J call TRBJ1-6, with a possible D match to TRBD1 (5 bases). Deletions cut 6 bases from V and 7 bases from J, with 7 bases between. CDR3 length: 12 residues. Germline CDR1 and CDR2: MGHDK and SYGVNS. CDR3 protein: CASRPGNSPLHF. CDR3 bases: TGTGCCAGCAGGCCAGGGAATTCACCCCTCCACTTT.

The chain joins TRBV6-6 to TRBJ2-5, with TRBD1 as a possible D gene (5 bases). The CDR3 extends over 15 amino acids. The V and J ends lost 2 bases and 3 bases respectively, with 13 bases between them. In germline, CDR1 is MNHNY, CDR2 SVGAGI (reference sequence). The CDR3 sequence: CASSYPRVGKETQYF. The DNA for the CDR3 is TGTGCCAGCAGTTACCCCAGGGTTGGAAAAGAGACCCAGTACTTC.

The gene calls are TRBV6-1 and TRBJ2-6, with D possibly TRBD1 on 6 matching bases. V lost 1 base and J lost 0, with 13 bases in between. CDR3 length: 18 residues. Germline-derived CDR1 and CDR2 are MNHNS and SASEGT. CDR3 in amino acids: CASSEGTGWISGANVLTF. CDR3 nucleotide sequence: TGTGCCAGCAGTGAAGGAACAGGGTGGATCTCTGGGGCCAACGTCCTGACTTTC.

The CDR3 DNA follows: TGTGCCAGCAGCGACAGGGGCCCCATGGAAAAACTGTTTTTT. Translating gives CASSDRGPMEKLFF. The J gene is TRBJ1-4, the V gene TRBV2, with 8 bases that match TRBD1. Germline V gene data show CDR1 as SNHLY and CDR2 as FYNNEI. Trimming removed 6 bases from V and 8 bases from J; junction bases left unmatched: 8. This CDR3 is built from 14 residues. Complete variable domain (other parts from reference TRBV2 and TRBJ1-4): EPEVTQTPSHQVTQMGQEVILRCVPISNHLYFYWYRQILGQKVEFLVSFYNNEISEKSEIFDDQFSVERPDGSNFTLKIRSTKLEDSAMYFCASSDRGPMEKLFFGSGTQLSVL.

The chain links TRBV14 to TRBJ1-2, with 11 bases lining up with TRBD1. V was clipped by 4 bases and J by 5 bases; unmatched bases: 6. This CDR3 has 15 residues. The germline CDR1 and CDR2 sequences are SGHDN and FVKESK. The CDR3 DNA is TGTGCCAGCAGCCCCACTGGGACAGGGGGTTATGGCTACACCTTC. Protein: CASSPTGTGGYGYTF.